These 13 T cell receptor beta chains share one sample of origin, sequenced in a study of cytomegalovirus exposure and HLA in healthy donors. It was with 60 Vbeta and 13 Jbeta primers that the PCR ran. Libraries were prepared by immunoSEQ multiplex PCR; TCRdb keeps only in-frame clonotypes and omits some of them. The sample holds some 130,000 clones; around three fifths are singletons and the top ten take less than 2.5%. Sequenced material: PBMCs. Every receptor here comes from a woman in her thirties or forties in good health and CMV-seronegative.

The rearrangement links TRBV5-1 to TRBJ1-6; the match to TRBD1 covers 7 bases. Germline trimming cut 4 bases from V and 6 bases from J; bases unmatched to any gene: 4. The CDR3 has 14 residues. CDR1 and CDR2 (germline): SGHRS, YFSETQ. The CDR3 protein is CASSARDSNSPLHF. DNA of the CDR3: TGCGCCAGCAGCGCCCGGGACAGTAATTCACCCCTCCACTTT. Drawing the rest from reference TRBV5-1 and TRBJ1-6, the complete variable domain is KAGVTQTPRYLIKTRGQQVTLSCSPISGHRSVSWYQQTPGQGLQFLFEYFSETQRNKGNFPGRFSGRQFSNSRSEMNVSTLELGDSALYLCASSARDSNSPLHFGNGTRLTVT.

In this sample, this clone turned up a few times. The gene calls are TRBV2 and TRBJ2-7, with 8 bases aligning to TRBD1. V was pared by 4 bases and J by 0 bases, with 5 bases of the junction left unmatched. Germline V gene data show CDR1 as SNHLY and CDR2 as FYNNEI. This CDR3 region has 15 residues. This chain's CDR3 is CASSGRQGSSYEQYF. The DNA of the CDR3 is TGTGCCAGCAGTGGAAGACAGGGGAGCTCCTACGAGCAGTACTTC.

The chain employs TRBV7-9 and TRBJ2-7; no firm D call. In germline, CDR1 is SEHNR, CDR2 FQNEAQ (reference sequence). Trimming took off 3 bases at V and 6 bases at J, with 12 bases between the two ends. CDR3 length: 13 residues. The CDR3 protein is CASSFLASGEQYF. CDR3 DNA: TGTGCCAGCAGCTTTCTGGCCTCGGGCGAGCAGTACTTC.

This clone was counted once. The chain combines TRBV6-5 with TRBJ2-7, with a weak D call TRBD1 (6 bases). Germline CDR1 reads MNHEY; CDR2 reads SVGAGI. V gave up 2 bases and J gave up 2 bases, with 16 bases separating them. This CDR3 region has 16 residues. The CDR3 sequence is CASSYESGHTTYEQYF. The CDR3 nucleotides are TGTGCCAGCAGTTACGAGTCGGGACATACCACCTACGAGCAGTACTTC.

The genes are TRBV7-2 and TRBJ2-1; possibly TRBD1 for D (6 bases). Germline assignment: CDR1 SGHTA and CDR2 FQGNSA. The CDR3 extends over 15 amino acids. V dropped 0 bases and J dropped 3 bases, with 9 bases sitting between them. The CDR3: CASSLAGAYYNEQFF. The CDR3 region has the DNA TGTGCCAGCAGCTTAGCGGGGGCTTACTACAATGAGCAGTTCTTC. Filled out from reference TRBV7-2 and TRBJ2-1, the complete variable domain reads GAGVSQSPSNKVTEKGKDVELRCDPISGHTALYWYRQSLGQGLEFLIYFQGNSAPDKSGLPSDRFSAERTGGSVSTLTIQRTQQEDSAVYLCASSLAGAYYNEQFFGPGTRLTVL.

The chain carries TRBV5-1 and TRBJ1-1, with D unclear. From germline, CDR1 is SGHRS and CDR2 YFSETQ. The V and J ends lost 0 bases and 7 bases respectively, with 10 bases between them. The CDR3 extends over 13 amino acids. CDR3 region: CASSLGQQLEAFF. The CDR3 nucleotides read TGCGCCAGCAGCTTGGGACAACAGCTTGAAGCTTTCTTT.

The chain links TRBV10-3 to TRBJ2-5, with a weak D call TRBD1 (6 bases). With 6 bases removed from V and 4 bases from J, the gap between germline ends came to 21 bases. The CDR3 has 16 residues. The germline V gene encodes CDR1 ENHRY and CDR2 SYGVKD. CDR3 protein: CAISERQAVTAETQYF. DNA of the CDR3: TGTGCCATCAGCGAAAGACAGGCAGTAACCGCAGAGACCCAGTACTTC.

This chain joins TRBV18 and TRBJ1-5; TRBD1 agrees at 7 bases. Germline lookup yields CDR1 KGHSH and CDR2 LQKENI. The CDR3 runs 15 residues. Trimming removed 3 bases from V and 7 bases from J; junction bases left unmatched: 9. The CDR3, as DNA: TGTGCCAGCTCACCTACGACAGGGTTCAGCCAGCCCCAGCATTTT. It encodes CASSPTTGFSQPQHF.

The chain employs TRBV7-7 and TRBJ2-1, with TRBD2 identical over 16 bases. The ends lost 3 bases at V and 8 bases at J; junction bases unmatched: 4. The CDR3 covers 16 residues. CDR1 is SSHAT and CDR2 is FNYEAQ in the germline V gene (reference sequence). The CDR3 DNA sequence: TGTGCCAGCAGCTTGGGACTAGCGGGGGGGCGGGATGAGCAGTTCTTC. Its protein product is CASSLGLAGGRDEQFF.

J is TRBJ1-4 and V is TRBV2; D gene unclear. Germline V lookup: CDR1 SNHLY, CDR2 FYNNEI. The CDR3 loop spans 18 amino acids. Trimming took 0 bases from V and 4 from J, leaving 18 bases between them. As DNA, the CDR3 is TGTGCCAGCAGTGAAGCCCGACACGGTGGCCTGAATAATGAAAAACTGTTTTTT. Its protein product is CASSEARHGGLNNEKLFF.

This chain links TRBV9 with TRBJ2-5, with D perhaps TRBD2 (5 bases). CDR3 length: 15 amino acids. The V end lost 0 bases, the J end lost 4 bases, and 13 bases lay between the germline ends. Germline CDR1 reads SGDLS; CDR2 reads YYNGEE. CDR3 protein: CASSVDPGVGETQYF. CDR3 sequence (DNA): TGTGCCAGCAGCGTAGATCCCGGGGTTGGAGAGACCCAGTACTTC. Using reference TRBV9 and TRBJ2-5 for the parts outside the CDR3, the full variable domain is DSGVTQTPKHLITATGQRVTLRCSPRSGDLSVYWYQQSLDQGLQFLIQYYNGEERAKGNILERFSAQQFPDLHSELNLSSLELGDSALYFCASSVDPGVGETQYFGPGTRLLVL.

The genes are TRBV9 and TRBJ1-6; TRBD1 might be the D (6 bases). Germline V gene data show CDR1 as SGDLS and CDR2 as YYNGEE. The V gene lost 4 bases and the J gene lost 7 bases, with 12 bases spanning the gap. There are 14 residues in the CDR3. CDR3 DNA sequence: TGTGCCAGCAGCACACGGGACAAGAATTCACCCCTCCACTTT. This encodes CASSTRDKNSPLHF.

A word on this clone: Other nucleotide sequences in the sample specify the same CDR3. The rearrangement links TRBV5-1 to TRBJ1-1; D is ambiguous. Per the germline V gene, CDR1 is SGHRS and CDR2 is YFSETQ. There are 13 residues in the CDR3. Trimming took 3 bases from V and 4 from J, leaving 10 bases between them. Here the CDR3 DNA reads TGCGCCAGCAGCTCAGACCGGGGCACTGAAGCTTTCTTT. It is translated as CASSSDRGTEAFF.